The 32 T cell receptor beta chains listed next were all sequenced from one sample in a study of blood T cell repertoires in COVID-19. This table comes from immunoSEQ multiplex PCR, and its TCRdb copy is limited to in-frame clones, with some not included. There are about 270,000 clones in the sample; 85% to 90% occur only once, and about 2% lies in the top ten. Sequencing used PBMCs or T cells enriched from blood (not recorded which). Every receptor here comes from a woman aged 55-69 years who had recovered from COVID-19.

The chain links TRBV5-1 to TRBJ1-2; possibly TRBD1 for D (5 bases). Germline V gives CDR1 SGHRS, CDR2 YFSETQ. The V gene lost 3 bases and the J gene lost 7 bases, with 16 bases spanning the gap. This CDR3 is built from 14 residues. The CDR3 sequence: CASSSDLTVSGYTF. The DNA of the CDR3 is TGCGCCAGCAGCTCCGACCTGACAGTCAGTGGCTACACCTTC.

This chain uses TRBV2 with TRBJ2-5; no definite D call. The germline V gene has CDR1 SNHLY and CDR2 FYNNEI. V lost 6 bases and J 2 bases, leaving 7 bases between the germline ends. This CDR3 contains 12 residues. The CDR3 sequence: CASSHTQETQYF. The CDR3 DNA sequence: TGTGCCAGCAGCCACACGCAAGAGACCCAGTACTTC.

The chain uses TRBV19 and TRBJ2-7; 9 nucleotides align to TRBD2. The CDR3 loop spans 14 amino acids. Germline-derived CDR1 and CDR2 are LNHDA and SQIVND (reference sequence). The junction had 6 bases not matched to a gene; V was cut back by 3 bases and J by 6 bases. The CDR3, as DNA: TGTGCCAGTAGTATCCCGGGACTAGCAGGCGAGCAGTACTTC. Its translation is CASSIPGLAGEQYF.

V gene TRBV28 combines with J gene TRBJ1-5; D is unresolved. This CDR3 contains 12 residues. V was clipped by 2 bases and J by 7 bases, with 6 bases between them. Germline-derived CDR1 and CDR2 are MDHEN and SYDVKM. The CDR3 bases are TGTGCCAGCAGTTTACTATGGCAGCCCCAGCATTTT. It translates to CASSLLWQPQHF.

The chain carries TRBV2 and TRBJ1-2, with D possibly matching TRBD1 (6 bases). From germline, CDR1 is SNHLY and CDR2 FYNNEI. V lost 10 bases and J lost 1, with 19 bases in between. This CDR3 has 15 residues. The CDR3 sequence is CAILAGANLNYGYTF. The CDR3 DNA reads TGTGCCATCCTAGCGGGGGCTAACCTTAACTATGGCTACACCTTC.

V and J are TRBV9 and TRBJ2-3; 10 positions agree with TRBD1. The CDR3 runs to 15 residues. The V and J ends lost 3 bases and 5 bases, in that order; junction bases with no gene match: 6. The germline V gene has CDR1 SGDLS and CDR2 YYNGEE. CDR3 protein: CASSGRTGGVDTQYF. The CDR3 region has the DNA TGTGCCAGCAGCGGGAGGACAGGGGGGGTAGATACGCAGTATTTT.

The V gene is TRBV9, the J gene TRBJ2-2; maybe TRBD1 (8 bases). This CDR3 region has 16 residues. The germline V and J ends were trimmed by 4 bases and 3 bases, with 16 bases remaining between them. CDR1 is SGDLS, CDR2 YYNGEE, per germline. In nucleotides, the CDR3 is TGTGCCAGCAGCCTCCGGACAGGGAGGGACACCGGGGAGCTGTTTTTT. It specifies CASSLRTGRDTGELFF.

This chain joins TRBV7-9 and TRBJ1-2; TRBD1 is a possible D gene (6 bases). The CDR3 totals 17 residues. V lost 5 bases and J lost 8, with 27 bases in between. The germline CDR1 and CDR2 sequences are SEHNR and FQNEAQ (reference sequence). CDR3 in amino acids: CASSLSRQVQGLRGYTF. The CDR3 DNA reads TGTGCCAGCAGCCTATCCCGACAAGTCCAGGGGCTGAGGGGCTACACCTTC.

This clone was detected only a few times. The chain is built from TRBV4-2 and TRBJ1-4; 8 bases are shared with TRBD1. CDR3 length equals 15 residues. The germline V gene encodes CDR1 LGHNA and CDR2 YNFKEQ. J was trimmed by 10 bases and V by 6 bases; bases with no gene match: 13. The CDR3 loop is CASRTQGAETGKLFF. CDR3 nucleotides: TGTGCCAGCAGAACTCAGGGGGCTGAGACTGGAAAACTGTTTTTT.

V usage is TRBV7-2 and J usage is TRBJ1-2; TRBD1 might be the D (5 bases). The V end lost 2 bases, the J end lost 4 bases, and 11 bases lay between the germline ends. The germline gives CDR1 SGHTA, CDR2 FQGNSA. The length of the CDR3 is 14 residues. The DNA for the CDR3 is TGTGCCAGCAGCTTAAGGGGCAGGTCCTATGGCTACACCTTC. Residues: CASSLRGRSYGYTF.

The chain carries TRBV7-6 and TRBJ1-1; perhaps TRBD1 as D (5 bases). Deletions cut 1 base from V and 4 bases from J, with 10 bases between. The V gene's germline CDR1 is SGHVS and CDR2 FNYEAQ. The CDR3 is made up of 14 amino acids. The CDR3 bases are TGTGCCAGCAGCTTAGACGCGGGGGGCACTGAAGCTTTCTTT. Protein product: CASSLDAGGTEAFF.

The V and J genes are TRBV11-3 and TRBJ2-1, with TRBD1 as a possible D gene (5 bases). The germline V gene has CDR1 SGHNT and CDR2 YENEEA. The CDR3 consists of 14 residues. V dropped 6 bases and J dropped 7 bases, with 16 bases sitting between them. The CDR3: CASSSGPGWNEQFF. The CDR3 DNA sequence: TGTGCCAGCAGTTCAGGGCCAGGGTGGAATGAGCAGTTCTTC.

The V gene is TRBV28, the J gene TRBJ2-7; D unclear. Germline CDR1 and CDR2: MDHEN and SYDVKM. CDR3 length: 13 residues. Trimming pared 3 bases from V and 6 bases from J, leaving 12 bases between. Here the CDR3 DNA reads TGTGCCAGCAGTTTTAACAGCCCCGGCGAGCAGTACTTC. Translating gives CASSFNSPGEQYF.

This chain's CDR3 is CASSVSSSAGTEAFF. CDR3 nucleotides: TGTGCCAGCAGCGTATCCAGTAGTGCAGGAACTGAAGCTTTCTTT. The V and J genes are TRBV9 and TRBJ1-1; no clear D. Germline CDR1 and CDR2: SGDLS and YYNGEE. The V and J ends lost 1 base and 5 bases respectively, with 15 bases between them. The CDR3 consists of 15 residues.

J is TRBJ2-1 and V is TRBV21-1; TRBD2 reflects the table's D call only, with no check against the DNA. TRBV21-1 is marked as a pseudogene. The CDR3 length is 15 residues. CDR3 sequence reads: CASSIPGLARNEQFF. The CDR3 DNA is TGTGCCAGCAGCATCCCCGGACTAGCTCGCAATGAGCAGTTCTTC.

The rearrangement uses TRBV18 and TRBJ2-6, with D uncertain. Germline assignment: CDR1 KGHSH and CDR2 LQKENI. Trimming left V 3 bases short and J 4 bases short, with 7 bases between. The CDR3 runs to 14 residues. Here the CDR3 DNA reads TGTGCCAGCTCACCCGCCGCGGGGGCCAACGTCCTGACTTTC. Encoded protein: CASSPAAGANVLTF.

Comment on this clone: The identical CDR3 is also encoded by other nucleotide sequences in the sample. CDR3 residues: CASSSGQVREKLFF. CDR3 coding DNA: TGCGCCAGCAGCTCCGGACAGGTCCGCGAAAAACTGTTTTTT. The chain is built from TRBV5-1 and TRBJ1-4; 7 nucleotides agree with TRBD1. The CDR3 is 14 residues long. J was trimmed by 8 bases and V by 3 bases; bases with no gene match: 7. In germline, CDR1 is SGHRS, CDR2 YFSETQ.

The CDR3 nucleotides read TGCAGCGGAATCCTCCAGGGTGGCACTGAAGCTTTCTTT. This gives the protein CSGILQGGTEAFF. The V and J genes are TRBV29-1 and TRBJ1-1; D might be TRBD1 (5 bases). Trimming took 7 bases from V and 4 from J, leaving 16 bases between them. The CDR3 contains 13 residues. In germline, CDR1 is SQVTM, CDR2 ANQGSEA.

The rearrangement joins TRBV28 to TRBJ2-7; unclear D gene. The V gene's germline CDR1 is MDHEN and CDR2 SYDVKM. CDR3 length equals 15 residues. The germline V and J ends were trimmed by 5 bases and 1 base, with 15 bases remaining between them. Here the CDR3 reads CASSPPDRVSYEQYF. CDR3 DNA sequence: TGTGCCAGCAGTCCCCCCGACCGGGTATCCTACGAGCAGTACTTC.

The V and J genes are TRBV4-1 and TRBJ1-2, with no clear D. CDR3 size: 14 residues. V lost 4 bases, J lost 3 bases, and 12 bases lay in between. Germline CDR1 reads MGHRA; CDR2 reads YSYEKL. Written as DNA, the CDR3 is TGCGCCAGCAGCCCGACGCCGGGAGACTATGGCTACACCTTC. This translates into CASSPTPGDYGYTF.

The CDR3: CASSSGGLYNEQFF. The CDR3 nucleotides are TGTGCCAGCAGTTCAGGCGGGCTTTACAATGAGCAGTTCTTC. The chain is built from TRBV27 and TRBJ2-1; weak D call: TRBD2 (5 bases). The CDR3 runs 14 residues. The V and J ends lost 4 bases and 4 bases respectively, with 11 bases between them. Germline V lookup: CDR1 MNHEY, CDR2 SMNVEV (reference sequence).

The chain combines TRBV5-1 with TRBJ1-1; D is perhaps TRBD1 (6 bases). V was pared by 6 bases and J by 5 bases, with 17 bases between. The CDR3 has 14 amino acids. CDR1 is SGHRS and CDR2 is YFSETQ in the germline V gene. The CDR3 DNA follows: TGCGCCAGCACCCTCCGAGGGGGTAGTACTGAAGCTTTCTTT. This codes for CASTLRGGSTEAFF.

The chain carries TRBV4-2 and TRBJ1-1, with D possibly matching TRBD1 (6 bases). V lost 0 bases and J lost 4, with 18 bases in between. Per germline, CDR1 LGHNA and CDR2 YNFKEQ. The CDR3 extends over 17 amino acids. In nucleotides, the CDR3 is TGTGCCAGCAGCCAAGATTCGGTCAGGGGCCGGGTCACTGAAGCTTTCTTT. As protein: CASSQDSVRGRVTEAFF.

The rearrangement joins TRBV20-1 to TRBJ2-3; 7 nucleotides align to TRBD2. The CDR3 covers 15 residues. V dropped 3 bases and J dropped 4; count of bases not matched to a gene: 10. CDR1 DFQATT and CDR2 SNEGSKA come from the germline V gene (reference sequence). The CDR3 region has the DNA TGCAGTGCTAGTGGTCAGCGGGAAAGGGCAGATACGCAGTATTTT. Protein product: CSASGQRERADTQYF.

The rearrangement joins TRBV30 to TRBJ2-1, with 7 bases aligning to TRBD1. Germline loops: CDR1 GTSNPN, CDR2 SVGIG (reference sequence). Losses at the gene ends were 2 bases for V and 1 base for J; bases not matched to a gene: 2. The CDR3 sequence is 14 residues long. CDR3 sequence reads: CAWSRGQSYNEQFF. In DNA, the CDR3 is TGTGCCTGGAGTAGGGGACAGTCCTACAATGAGCAGTTCTTC.

As DNA, the CDR3 is TGTGCCAGCTGGAGGGGCCCTAATGAAAAACTGTTTTTT. Translation: CASWRGPNEKLFF. J is TRBJ1-4 and V is TRBV7-9; possibly TRBD1 for D (5 bases). The germline V and J ends were trimmed by 8 bases and 3 bases, with 10 bases remaining between them. This CDR3 contains 13 residues. CDR1 is SEHNR and CDR2 is FQNEAQ in the germline V gene (reference sequence).

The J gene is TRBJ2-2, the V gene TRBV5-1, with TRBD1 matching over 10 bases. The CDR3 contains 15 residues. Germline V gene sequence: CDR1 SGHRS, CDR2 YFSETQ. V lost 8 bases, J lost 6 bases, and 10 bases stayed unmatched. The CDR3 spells CASRFSTGGSGELFF. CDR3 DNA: TGCGCCAGTCGGTTTTCGACAGGGGGCTCCGGGGAGCTGTTTTTT.

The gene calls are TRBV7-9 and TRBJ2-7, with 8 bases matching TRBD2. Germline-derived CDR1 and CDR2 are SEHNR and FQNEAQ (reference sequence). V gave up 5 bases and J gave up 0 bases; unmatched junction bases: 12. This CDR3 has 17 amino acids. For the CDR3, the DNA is TGTGCCAGCAGCCCAACGCCGAGCGGGAGCCGCTCCTACGAGCAGTACTTC. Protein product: CASSPTPSGSRSYEQYF.

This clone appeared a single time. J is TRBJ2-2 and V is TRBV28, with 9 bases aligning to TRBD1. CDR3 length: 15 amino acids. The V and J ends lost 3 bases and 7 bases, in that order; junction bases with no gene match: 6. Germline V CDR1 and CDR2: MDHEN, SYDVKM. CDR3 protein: CASSFTGGGIGELFF. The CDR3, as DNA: TGTGCCAGCAGTTTTACAGGGGGCGGGATCGGGGAGCTGTTTTTT.

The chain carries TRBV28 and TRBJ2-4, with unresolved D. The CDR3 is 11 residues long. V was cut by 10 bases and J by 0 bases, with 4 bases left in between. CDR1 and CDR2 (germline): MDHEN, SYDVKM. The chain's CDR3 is CATEAKNIQYF. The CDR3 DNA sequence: TGTGCCACAGAAGCCAAAAACATTCAGTACTTC. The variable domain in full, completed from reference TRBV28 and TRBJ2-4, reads DVKVTQSSRYLVKRTGEKVFLECVQDMDHENMFWYRQDPGLGLRLIYFSYDVKMKEKGDIPEGYSVSREKKERFSLILESASTNQTSMYLCATEAKNIQYFGAGTRLSVL.

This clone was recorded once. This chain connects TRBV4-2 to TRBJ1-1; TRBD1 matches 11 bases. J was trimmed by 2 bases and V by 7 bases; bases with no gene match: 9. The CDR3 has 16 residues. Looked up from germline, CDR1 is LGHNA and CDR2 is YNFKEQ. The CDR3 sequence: CASNRVRTGGNTEAFF. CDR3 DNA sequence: TGTGCCAGCAACCGAGTCCGGACAGGGGGCAACACTGAAGCTTTCTTT.

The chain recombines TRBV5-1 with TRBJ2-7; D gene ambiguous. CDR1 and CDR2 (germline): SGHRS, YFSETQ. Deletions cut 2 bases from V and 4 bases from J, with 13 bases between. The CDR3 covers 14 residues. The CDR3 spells CASSFISPSYEQYF. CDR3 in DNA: TGCGCCAGCAGCTTTATATCTCCGAGTTACGAGCAGTACTTC.